This T cell receptor (beta chain) came from a study of OX40 agonist ivuxolimab in advanced cancers. Study results and caveats: CD8+ T cells averaged more expanded clones than CD4+.

As regards this clone: Antigen unknown.

Measured with immunoSEQ multiplex PCR; TCRdb has only the in-frame clones, and not every one. The profile shows more than 35,000 clones, nearly 80% of them singletons. A history of autoimmune disease or systemic immunosuppression excluded patients. V shed 2 bases, J shed 4 bases, and the junction held 3 bases outside the gene matches. Per germline, CDR1 SEHNR and CDR2 FQNEAQ (reference sequence). The CDR3 has 14 amino acids. The clonotype originates from an adult with an advanced solid tumor such as melanoma, head and neck, liver or kidney cancer. J is TRBJ1-2 and V is TRBV7-9; 8 bases agree with TRBD1. This material consisted of CD4+ or CD8+ T cells sorted from blood, taken in a trial of the OX40 agonist ivuxolimab. CDR3 amino acids: CASSLQGASYGYTF. The CDR3 DNA reads TGTGCCAGCAGCTTACAGGGGGCTAGCTATGGCTACACCTTC.